Listed here are 20 T cell receptor beta chains from one sample, sequenced in a study of early T cells in non-severe SARS-CoV-2 infection. TCRdb ran MiXCR on the 5' RACE reads and lists one entry per CDR3 protein. The sample has approximately 74,000 distinct CDR3 sequences; 14% are singletons. Sequenced material: whole blood. These receptors were obtained from an adult who was a healthcare worker with PCR-confirmed SARS-CoV-2 infection or an uninfected control (not recorded which).

This clonotype has at least ten counts. The rearrangement uses TRBV2 and TRBJ2-1; the D is unclear. Trimming shortened V by 1 base and J by 8 bases, and 6 bases separated the two germline ends. The germline CDR1 and CDR2 sequences are SNHLY and FYNNEI. This CDR3 comprises 12 residues. The CDR3 loop reads CASSEVVDEQFF. The CDR3 coding sequence is TGTGCCAGCAGTGAAGTGGTGGATGAGCAGTTCTTC.

The V and J genes are TRBV20-1 and TRBJ2-3; D remains ambiguous. Trimming took 2 bases from V and 4 from J, leaving 4 bases between them. The CDR3 totals 11 residues. The germline V gene encodes CDR1 DFQATT and CDR2 SNEGSKA (reference sequence). For the CDR3, the DNA is TGCAGTGCTAGATCGGCAGATACGCAGTATTTT. It encodes CSARSADTQYF.

J is TRBJ2-3 and V is TRBV7-3, with D perhaps TRBD1 or TRBD2 (5 bases each). V shed 1 base and J shed 2 bases, with 7 bases lying between them. The CDR3 is made up of 14 amino acids. Germline lookup yields CDR1 SGHTA and CDR2 FQGTGA. This CDR3 reads CASSLRGPTDTQYF. The CDR3 DNA sequence: TGTGCCAGCAGCTTAAGGGGACCCACAGATACGCAGTATTTT.

The chain has TRBV20-1 and TRBJ2-3; TRBD1 agrees at 8 bases. The CDR3 has 15 residues. The germline V gene has CDR1 DFQATT and CDR2 SNEGSKA (reference sequence). V trimming: 6 bases; J trimming: 2 bases; junction bases outside the gene matches: 10. The CDR3, as DNA: TGCAGTGCCTCCGGAAGGGACAGGTTCACAGATACGCAGTATTTT. Translated, it gives CSASGRDRFTDTQYF.

This chain links TRBV29-1 with TRBJ1-1; D uncertain. The CDR3 has 15 amino acids. Trimming took 2 bases from V and 0 from J, leaving 13 bases between them. Per germline, CDR1 SQVTM and CDR2 ANQGSEA. The CDR3 nucleotides read TGCAGCGTTGAATGGGGTCGGCCCATGAACACTGAAGCTTTCTTT. Its translation is CSVEWGRPMNTEAFF.

Many counts were recorded for this clonotype. The chain carries TRBV11-1 and TRBJ2-1; unclear D gene. This CDR3 is built from 15 residues. Per germline, CDR1 SGHAT and CDR2 FQDESV (reference sequence). Trimming removed 0 bases at V and 8 bases at J, with 14 bases between. The CDR3, as DNA: TGTGCCAGCAGCTTAGCGCTCTCTGGGTCCGATGAGCAGTTCTTC. Translated, it gives CASSLALSGSDEQFF.

This clonotype was seen only a few times. The rearrangement uses TRBV5-1 and TRBJ2-3; 8 nucleotides agree with TRBD2. The CDR3 extends over 16 amino acids. Trimming at V came to 0 bases and at J to 1 base, leaving 4 bases not matched to a gene. Germline CDR1 is SGHRS and CDR2 is YFSETQ. The CDR3 DNA sequence: TGCGCCAGCAGCTTGGCCCCAGCGGGGGGCACAGATACGCAGTATTTT. Amino acid sequence: CASSLAPAGGTDTQYF. The full variable domain, rest sourced from reference TRBV5-1 and TRBJ2-3, is KAGVTQTPRYLIKTRGQQVTLSCSPISGHRSVSWYQQTPGQGLQFLFEYFSETQRNKGNFPGRFSGRQFSNSRSEMNVSTLELGDSALYLCASSLAPAGGTDTQYFGPGTRLTVL.

This clonotype was counted only a few times. This chain links TRBV19 with TRBJ2-2, with no clear D. Trimming left V 7 bases short and J 4 bases short, with 4 bases between. From germline, CDR1 is LNHDA and CDR2 SQIVND (reference sequence). The CDR3 consists of 11 residues. CDR3 nucleotides: TGTGCCAGTAAGACCACCGGGGAGCTGTTTTTT. Residues: CASKTTGELFF. Filled out from reference TRBV19 and TRBJ2-2, the complete variable domain reads DGGITQSPKYLFRKEGQNVTLSCEQNLNHDAMYWYRQDPGQGLRLIYYSQIVNDFQKGDIAEGYSVSREKKESFPLTVTSAQKNPTAFYLCASKTTGELFFGEGSRLTVL.

This clonotype was detected a few times. Written as DNA, the CDR3 is TGTGCCAGCAGAGGGGCCCGGGACGGTTACAATGAGCAGTTCTTC. This sequence encodes CASRGARDGYNEQFF. V is TRBV6-2 or TRBV6-3 and J is TRBJ2-1, with D perhaps assigned TRBD1 or TRBD2 (5 bases each). This CDR3 comprises 15 residues. Trimming shortened V by 6 bases and J by 4 bases, and 16 bases separated the two germline ends. In germline, CDR1 is MNHEY, CDR2 SVGEGT.

This clonotype came up many times. The chain combines TRBV12-3 or TRBV12-4 with TRBJ1-2; D unclear. CDR3 length: 11 residues. With 3 bases removed from V and 4 bases from J, the gap between germline ends came to 3 bases. The CDR3: CASSFTYGYTF. The CDR3 DNA is TGTGCCAGCAGTTTTACCTATGGCTACACCTTC.

In its sample, this clonotype was seen a few times. The chain couples TRBV15 to TRBJ1-6; D possibly corresponds to TRBD1 (5 bases). Trimming removed 5 bases at V and 9 bases at J, with 20 bases between. Germline CDR1 LNHNV, CDR2 YYDKDF (reference sequence). This CDR3 spans 16 amino acids. In DNA, the CDR3 is TGTGCCACCAGCGGGACCAGATTACCGGGGAGTTCACCCCTCCACTTT. It specifies CATSGTRLPGSSPLHF.

The sample holds a few counts of this clonotype. This chain uses TRBV7-2 with TRBJ2-1; perhaps D is TRBD1 or TRBD2 (5 bases each). This CDR3 has 15 amino acids. CDR1 is SGHTA and CDR2 is FQGNSA in the germline V gene. Trimming cost V 2 bases and J 4 bases, with 12 bases left between them. CDR3 in DNA: TGTGCCAGCAGCTTATCCCGGGGCACGTACAATGAGCAGTTCTTC. It yields the protein CASSLSRGTYNEQFF.

This clonotype occurred a few times. The V gene is TRBV7-2, the J gene TRBJ2-3; 7 nucleotides line up with TRBD1. This CDR3 has 15 amino acids. CDR1 SGHTA and CDR2 FQGNSA come from the germline V gene. After removal of 5 bases from V and 2 bases from J, the junction contained 7 bases not matched to a gene. The chain's CDR3 is CASSKPGQSTDTQYF. In DNA form, the CDR3 reads TGTGCCAGCAGCAAACCGGGACAGTCCACAGATACGCAGTATTTT. The complete variable domain, with remaining parts taken from reference TRBV7-2 and TRBJ2-3, reads GAGVSQSPSNKVTEKGKDVELRCDPISGHTALYWYRQSLGQGLEFLIYFQGNSAPDKSGLPSDRFSAERTGGSVSTLTIQRTQQEDSAVYLCASSKPGQSTDTQYFGPGTRLTVL.

The sample holds a few counts of this clonotype. This sequence joins TRBV7-9 and TRBJ2-7, with TRBD1 identical over 7 bases. This CDR3 spans 14 amino acids. Germline CDR1 SEHNR, CDR2 FQNEAQ (reference sequence). Losses at the gene ends were 3 bases for V and 2 bases for J; bases not matched to a gene: 4. CDR3 sequence (DNA): TGTGCCAGCAGCTTTCCGGGACAGCCCTACGAGCAGTACTTC. It translates to CASSFPGQPYEQYF.

This clonotype was recorded at least ten times. V is TRBV29-1 and J is TRBJ2-6; D is undetermined. The CDR3 runs 13 residues. Germline CDR1 SQVTM, CDR2 ANQGSEA. Trimming cost V 4 bases and J 1 base, with 5 bases left between them. CDR3 region: CSVAASGANVLTF. The CDR3 DNA sequence: TGCAGCGTTGCGGCATCTGGGGCCAACGTCCTGACTTTC.

This rearrangement joins TRBV7-9 to TRBJ2-5; TRBD2 matches 8 bases. Losses at the gene ends were 5 bases for V and 0 bases for J; bases not matched to a gene: 5. This CDR3 contains 15 residues. Germline lookup yields CDR1 SEHNR and CDR2 FQNEAQ (reference sequence). CDR3 bases: TGTGCCAGCAGCCGGTATAGCGGGGACCAAGAGACCCAGTACTTC. It codes for CASSRYSGDQETQYF.

The chain employs TRBV30 and TRBJ1-1; perhaps TRBD1 as D (6 bases). The germline V and J ends were trimmed by 0 bases and 4 bases, with 18 bases remaining between them. The CDR3 totals 16 residues. Germline V gives CDR1 GTSNPN, CDR2 SVGIG (reference sequence). The CDR3 DNA is TGTGCCTGGAGTGTTTGGGGGGCGCGAGGTCTCACTGAAGCTTTCTTT. It is translated as CAWSVWGARGLTEAFF. The whole variable domain, filled in from reference TRBV30 and TRBJ1-1, reads SQTIHQWPATLVQPVGSPLSLECTVEGTSNPNLYWYRQAAGRGLQLLFYSVGIGQISSEVPQNLSASRPQDRQFILSSKKLLLSDSGFYLCAWSVWGARGLTEAFFGQGTRLTVV.

Concerning this clonotype itself: This may stem from a read error, because a much larger clone lies one nucleotide away. The chain carries TRBV4-3 and TRBJ2-3; 8 bases map to TRBD1. Germline V gene lookup returns CDR1 LGHNA and CDR2 YSLEER. V shed 2 bases, J shed 4 bases, and the junction held 8 bases outside the gene matches. The CDR3 loop spans 16 amino acids. The CDR3 reads CASSQRQGIASDTQYF. CDR3 nucleotide sequence: TGCGCCAGCAGCCAACGACAGGGGATCGCGTCAGATACGCAGTATTTT.

This clonotype was picked up a small number of times. The chain couples TRBV10-3 to TRBJ2-3; perhaps TRBD2 as D (6 bases). CDR3 length equals 14 residues. Germline CDR1 and CDR2: ENHRY and SYGVKD. Trimming took off 2 bases at V and 5 bases at J, with 11 bases between the two ends. The chain's CDR3 is CAISEVRGLDTQYF. For the CDR3, the DNA is TGTGCCATCAGTGAGGTGCGGGGCTTAGATACGCAGTATTTT.

The chain carries TRBV12-3 or TRBV12-4 and TRBJ2-5; D tentatively fits TRBD1 or TRBD2 (5 bases each). The length of the CDR3 is 13 residues. The V gene lost 3 bases and the J gene lost 5 bases, with 10 bases spanning the gap. The CDR3 bases are TGTGCCAGCAGTTTTGGGGGTTCGGAGACCCAGTACTTC. Amino acid sequence: CASSFGGSETQYF.